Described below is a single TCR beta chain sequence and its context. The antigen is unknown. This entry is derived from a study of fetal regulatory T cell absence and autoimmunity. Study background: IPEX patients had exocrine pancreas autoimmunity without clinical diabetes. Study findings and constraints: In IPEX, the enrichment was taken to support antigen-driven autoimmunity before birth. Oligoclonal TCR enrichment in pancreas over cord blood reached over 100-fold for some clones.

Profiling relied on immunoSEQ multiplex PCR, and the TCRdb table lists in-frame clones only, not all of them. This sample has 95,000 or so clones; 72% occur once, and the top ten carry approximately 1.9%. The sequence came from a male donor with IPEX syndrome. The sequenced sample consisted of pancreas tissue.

CDR3 DNA sequence: TGTGCCAGCAGCTTTGCCTTTGGCGTAGATACGCAGTATTTT. Its translation: CASSFAFGVDTQYF. The rearrangement joins TRBV11-3 to TRBJ2-3; no firm D call. Deletions cut 3 bases from V and 5 bases from J, with 12 bases between. The CDR3 is 14 amino acids. The germline V gene encodes CDR1 SGHNT and CDR2 YENEEA.